These 22 T cell receptor beta chains share one sample of origin, sequenced in a study of response to subunit inactivated influenza vaccine. One entry per CDR3 protein, called by TCRdb with MiXCR from the RT-PCR reads. Of a few hundred thousand distinct CDR3 sequences listed, approximately 11% are singletons. These data were also reused for a study on T cells expressing NK-cell markers. That study adds: With UMIs, 5'RACE template switching was used to make TCR beta cDNA.

The sequencing here drew on PBMCs from blood, taken on the day of vaccination. The receptors were gathered from a man between 50 and 59 years old who received an inactivated influenza vaccine.

The chain has TRBV3-1 and TRBJ2-5, with a possible D match to TRBD2 (6 bases). The CDR3 sequence is 16 residues long. Trimming removed 2 bases from V and 7 bases from J, with 20 bases in between. The V gene's germline CDR1 is LGHDT and CDR2 YNNKEL (reference sequence). In nucleotides, the CDR3 is TGTGCCAGCAGCCAAAGGAGGGTTGGGGGACCATGGACCCAGTACTTC. Amino acids: CASSQRRVGGPWTQYF.

This clonotype was detected many times. The chain couples TRBV5-1 to TRBJ2-3, with unresolved D. V gave up 5 bases and J gave up 1 base, with 14 bases separating them. The germline V gene has CDR1 SGHRS and CDR2 YFSETQ. The CDR3 contains 15 residues. CDR3: CASSSASSRTDTQYF. In DNA, the CDR3 is TGCGCCAGCAGTTCAGCCTCTTCCCGCACAGATACGCAGTATTTT.

The sample holds a few counts of this clonotype. The genes are TRBV4-2 and TRBJ1-1, with a tentative D call TRBD1 (6 bases). The CDR3 length is 15 residues. Trimming pared 4 bases from V and 3 bases from J, leaving 15 bases between. Germline lookup yields CDR1 LGHNA and CDR2 YNFKEQ. This CDR3 reads CASSPAGGADTEAFF. As DNA, the CDR3 is TGTGCCAGCAGCCCCGCCGGGGGCGCCGACACTGAAGCTTTCTTT.

The CDR3 loop is CASRYRDRANQPQHF. The CDR3 region has the DNA TGTGCCAGTAGATACCGGGACAGGGCCAATCAGCCCCAGCATTTT. The chain recombines TRBV19 with TRBJ1-5; 9 bases map to TRBD1. V shed 6 bases and J 3 bases; nucleotides not matched to a gene: 6. This CDR3 has 15 residues. CDR1 and CDR2 from the germline V gene are LNHDA and SQIVND (reference sequence).

This chain uses TRBV28 with TRBJ2-3; D is unclear. The V and J ends lost 9 bases and 0 bases respectively, with 13 bases between them. This CDR3 spans 14 amino acids. CDR1 is MDHEN, CDR2 SYDVKM, per germline. Written as DNA, the CDR3 is TGTGCCAGTATGGACGTACCTAGCACAGATACGCAGTATTTT. Its translation: CASMDVPSTDTQYF.

The rearrangement uses TRBV5-5 and TRBJ1-1; D possibly corresponds to TRBD1 (5 bases). Germline V gene sequence: CDR1 SGHKS, CDR2 YYEKEE (reference sequence). Trimming cost V 2 bases and J 1 base, with 15 bases left between them. The CDR3 totals 16 residues. As DNA, the CDR3 is TGTGCCAGCAGCTTTCGGCAGGGAGGGACGAACACTGAAGCTTTCTTT. Protein sequence: CASSFRQGGTNTEAFF.

In its sample, this clonotype was seen a few times. This rearrangement joins TRBV9 to TRBJ1-4, with a weak D call TRBD1 (5 bases). The CDR3 extends over 15 amino acids. Trimming removed 5 bases at V and 5 bases at J, with 16 bases between. Germline V gives CDR1 SGDLS, CDR2 YYNGEE. In nucleotides, the CDR3 is TGTGCCAGCAGTCGGGACGCCCTGCCGAATGAAAAACTGTTTTTT. It is translated as CASSRDALPNEKLFF.

This clonotype turned up a few times. The rearrangement links TRBV24-1 to TRBJ2-1; TRBD1 is a possible D gene (5 bases). This CDR3 spans 18 amino acids. Germline V gene sequence: CDR1 KGHDR, CDR2 SFDVKD. Trimming pared 0 bases from V and 0 bases from J, leaving 14 bases between. CDR3 nucleotide sequence: TGTGCCACCAGTGATTTGCCCAGACAGAAGGGCTCCTACAATGAGCAGTTCTTC. It yields the protein CATSDLPRQKGSYNEQFF.

This clonotype was found a few times. The J gene is TRBJ2-2, the V gene TRBV27; 9 bases agree with TRBD2. V shed 5 bases and J 3 bases; nucleotides not matched to a gene: 4. Germline CDR1 MNHEY, CDR2 SMNVEV (reference sequence). This CDR3 has 15 amino acids. The CDR3: CASSLSGRYTGELFF. Written as DNA, the CDR3 is TGTGCCAGCAGTCTTAGCGGGAGATACACCGGGGAGCTGTTTTTT.

This clonotype was seen many times. The chain is built from TRBV6-2 or TRBV6-3 and TRBJ2-3; the D call may be TRBD1 or TRBD2 (5 bases each). Deletions cut 6 bases from V and 7 bases from J, with 17 bases between. The CDR3 is made up of 14 amino acids. The germline V gene has CDR1 MNHEY and CDR2 SVGEGT. DNA of the CDR3: TGTGCCAGCAGCGCCGGGACCATAATTAATACGCAGTATTTT. Its protein is CASSAGTIINTQYF.

The gene calls are TRBV12-3 or TRBV12-4 and TRBJ1-5; D uncertain. V gave up 3 bases and J gave up 0 bases, with 9 bases separating them. The CDR3 length is 15 residues. This chain's CDR3 is CASSFRTDSNQPQHF. CDR3 DNA: TGTGCCAGCAGTTTTCGGACTGATAGCAATCAGCCCCAGCATTTT.

This sequence joins TRBV7-9 and TRBJ2-1; D is undetermined. The CDR3 loop spans 16 amino acids. The V end lost 5 bases, the J end lost 6 bases, and 20 bases lay between the germline ends. Per the germline V gene, CDR1 is SEHNR and CDR2 is FQNEAQ (reference sequence). For the CDR3, the DNA is TGTGCCAGCAGCCCGCAGTTCGGCCTCCTAGGCAATGAGCAGTTCTTC. It specifies CASSPQFGLLGNEQFF.

This clonotype has a handful of counts. This sequence joins TRBV5-1 and TRBJ2-3; 9 bases line up with TRBD2. This CDR3 spans 18 amino acids. The germline V gene encodes CDR1 SGHRS and CDR2 YFSETQ. V dropped 2 bases and J dropped 6; count of bases not matched to a gene: 16. CDR3 sequence reads: CASSFQPGLAVGGDTQYF. In DNA, the CDR3 is TGCGCCAGCAGCTTCCAACCGGGACTAGCTGTTGGAGGGGATACGCAGTATTTT.

This clonotype showed up just a few times. The rearrangement joins TRBV28 to TRBJ2-7, with D possibly being TRBD1 (5 bases). V was cut by 4 bases and J by 3 bases, with 10 bases left in between. The germline gives CDR1 MDHEN, CDR2 SYDVKM. The CDR3 is 13 amino acids. This CDR3 is CASSSTELYEQYF. The CDR3 DNA is TGTGCCAGCAGTTCGACAGAGCTCTACGAGCAGTACTTC.

This clonotype was recorded at least ten times. One end of the junction is discordant with germline, which a read error may explain. This chain connects TRBV28 to TRBJ2-1; TRBD2 aligns across 10 bases. CDR1 MDHEN and CDR2 SYDVKM come from the germline V gene. The CDR3 covers 17 residues. The CDR3 reads CASSTGTSVVSHNEQFF. CDR3 DNA: TGTGCCAGCAGTACCGGGACTAGCGTAGTCTCCCACAATGAGCAGTTCTTC.

The rearrangement joins TRBV5-1 to TRBJ2-3; TRBD2 is a possible D gene (7 bases). V lost 0 bases and J lost 4, with 15 bases in between. Germline values: CDR1 SGHRS, CDR2 YFSETQ. This CDR3 region has 16 residues. As DNA, the CDR3 is TGCGCCAGCAGCTTGGTGCGGGGGCGCTTTGCAGATACGCAGTATTTT. Translation: CASSLVRGRFADTQYF.

This clonotype was seen repeatedly, ten times or more. The chain has TRBV28 and TRBJ2-4, with D possibly being TRBD2 (5 bases). V lost 4 bases, J lost 0 bases, and 7 bases lay in between. The length of the CDR3 is 14 residues. The V gene's germline CDR1 is MDHEN and CDR2 SYDVKM. This CDR3 reads CASSWTQAKNIQYF. The CDR3 bases are TGTGCCAGCAGTTGGACTCAAGCCAAAAACATTCAGTACTTC.

This clonotype has more than one count but fewer than ten. This chain uses TRBV28 with TRBJ2-4; unclear D gene. V lost 3 bases and J lost 0, with 12 bases in between. CDR3 length: 16 amino acids. CDR1 and CDR2 (germline): MDHEN, SYDVKM. The CDR3 protein is CASSFPDALAKNIQYF. In DNA form, the CDR3 reads TGTGCCAGCAGTTTCCCAGATGCACTAGCCAAAAACATTCAGTACTTC.

This clonotype turned up a few times. The chain has TRBV7-2 and TRBJ2-2; 10 nucleotides agree with TRBD2. Germline V gives CDR1 SGHTA, CDR2 FQGNSA. The V gene end was trimmed by 3 bases and the J gene end by 7 bases; junction bases not matched to a gene: 8. This CDR3 spans 16 amino acids. CDR3 protein: CASSLLAGDRVGELFF. The CDR3 DNA sequence: TGTGCCAGCAGCTTGCTAGCGGGAGATAGGGTCGGGGAGCTGTTTTTT.

The rearrangement joins TRBV7-6 to TRBJ2-3; TRBD2 is a possible D gene (6 bases). CDR3 length: 14 amino acids. V gave up 3 bases and J gave up 5 bases, with 12 bases separating them. CDR1 and CDR2 from the germline V gene are SGHVS and FNYEAQ. CDR3 DNA sequence: TGTGCCAGCAGCTTCGACTTGGGAGGAGATACGCAGTATTTT. It specifies CASSFDLGGDTQYF.

This clonotype was seen ten or more times. The chain combines TRBV5-1 with TRBJ2-3; unclear D gene. Trimming removed 0 bases at V and 2 bases at J, with 7 bases between. In germline, CDR1 is SGHRS, CDR2 YFSETQ. There are 14 residues in the CDR3. CDR3 nucleotide sequence: TGCGCCAGCAGCTTGGCCGCGTTCACAGATACGCAGTATTTT. This sequence encodes CASSLAAFTDTQYF. Using reference TRBV5-1 and TRBJ2-3 for the parts outside the CDR3, the full variable domain is KAGVTQTPRYLIKTRGQQVTLSCSPISGHRSVSWYQQTPGQGLQFLFEYFSETQRNKGNFPGRFSGRQFSNSRSEMNVSTLELGDSALYLCASSLAAFTDTQYFGPGTRLTVL.

The chain combines TRBV5-4 with TRBJ1-6; D remains ambiguous. CDR1 and CDR2 from the germline V gene are SGHNT and YYREEE (reference sequence). CDR3 size: 12 residues. V lost 0 bases and J lost 14, with 9 bases in between. For the CDR3, the DNA is TGTGCCAGCAGCTTGGATGCAGTGACCCTCCACTTT. Translated: CASSLDAVTLHF.